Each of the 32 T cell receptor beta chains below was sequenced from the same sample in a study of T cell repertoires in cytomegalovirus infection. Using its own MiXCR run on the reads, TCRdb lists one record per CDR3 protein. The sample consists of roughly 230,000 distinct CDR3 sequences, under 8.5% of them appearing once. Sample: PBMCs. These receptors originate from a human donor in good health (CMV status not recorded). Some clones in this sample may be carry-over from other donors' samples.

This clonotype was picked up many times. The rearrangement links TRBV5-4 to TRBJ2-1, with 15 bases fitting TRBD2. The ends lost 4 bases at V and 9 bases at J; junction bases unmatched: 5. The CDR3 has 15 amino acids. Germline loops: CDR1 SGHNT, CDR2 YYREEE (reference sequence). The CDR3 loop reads CASSARTSGGGEQFF. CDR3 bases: TGTGCCAGCAGCGCCCGGACTAGCGGGGGGGGTGAGCAGTTCTTC.

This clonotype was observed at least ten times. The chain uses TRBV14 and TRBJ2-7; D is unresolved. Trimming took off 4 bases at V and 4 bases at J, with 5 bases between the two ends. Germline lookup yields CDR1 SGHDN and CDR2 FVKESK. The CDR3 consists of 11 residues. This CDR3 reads CASSRRYEQYF. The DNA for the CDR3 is TGTGCCAGCAGCCGCAGGTACGAGCAGTACTTC.

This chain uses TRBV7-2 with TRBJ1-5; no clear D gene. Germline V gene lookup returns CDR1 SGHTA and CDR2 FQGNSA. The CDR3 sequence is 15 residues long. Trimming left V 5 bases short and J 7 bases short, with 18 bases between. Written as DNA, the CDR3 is TGTGCCAGCAGCGTCGGACGGGCACTCAAGCAGCCCCAGCATTTT. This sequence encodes CASSVGRALKQPQHF.

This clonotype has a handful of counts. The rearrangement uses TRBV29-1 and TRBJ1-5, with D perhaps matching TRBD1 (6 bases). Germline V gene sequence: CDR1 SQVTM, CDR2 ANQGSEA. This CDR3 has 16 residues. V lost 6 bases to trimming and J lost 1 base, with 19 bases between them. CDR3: CSVGGAGGRSNQPQHF. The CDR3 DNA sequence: TGCAGCGTCGGCGGTGCGGGGGGCCGGAGCAATCAGCCCCAGCATTTT.

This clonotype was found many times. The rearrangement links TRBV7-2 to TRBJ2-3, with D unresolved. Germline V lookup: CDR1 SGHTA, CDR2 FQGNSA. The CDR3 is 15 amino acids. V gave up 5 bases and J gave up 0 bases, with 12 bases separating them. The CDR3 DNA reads TGTGCCAGCAGCCCTCAACAGATAAGCACAGATACGCAGTATTTT. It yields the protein CASSPQQISTDTQYF.

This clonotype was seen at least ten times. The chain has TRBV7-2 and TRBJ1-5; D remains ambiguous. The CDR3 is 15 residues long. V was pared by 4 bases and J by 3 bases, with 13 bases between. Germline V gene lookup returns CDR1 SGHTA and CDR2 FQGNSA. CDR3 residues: CASSSGWTLNQPQHF. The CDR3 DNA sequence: TGTGCCAGCAGCTCAGGATGGACTCTCAATCAGCCCCAGCATTTT.

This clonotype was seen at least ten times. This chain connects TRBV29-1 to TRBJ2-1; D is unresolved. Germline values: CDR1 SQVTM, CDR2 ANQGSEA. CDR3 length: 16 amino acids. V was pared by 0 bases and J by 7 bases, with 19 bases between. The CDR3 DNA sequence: TGCAGCGTTGAAGATAGCCGGTCTGATGGAATAAATGAGCAGTTCTTC. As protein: CSVEDSRSDGINEQFF.

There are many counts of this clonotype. Here the CDR3 DNA reads TGTGCCATCAGTGCCGGGAGCTATGGCTACACCTTC. Its translation is CAISAGSYGYTF. The chain couples TRBV10-3 to TRBJ1-2; D is undetermined. The germline CDR1 and CDR2 sequences are ENHRY and SYGVKD. V lost 4 bases to trimming and J lost 4 bases, with 7 bases between them. The CDR3 has 12 residues.

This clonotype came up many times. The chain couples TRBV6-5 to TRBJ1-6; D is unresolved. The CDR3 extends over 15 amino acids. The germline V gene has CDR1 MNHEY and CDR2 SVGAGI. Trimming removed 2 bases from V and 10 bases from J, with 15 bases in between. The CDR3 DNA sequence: TGTGCCAGCAGTTACCGGAGCCAAGGAACCTCACCCCTCCACTTT. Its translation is CASSYRSQGTSPLHF.

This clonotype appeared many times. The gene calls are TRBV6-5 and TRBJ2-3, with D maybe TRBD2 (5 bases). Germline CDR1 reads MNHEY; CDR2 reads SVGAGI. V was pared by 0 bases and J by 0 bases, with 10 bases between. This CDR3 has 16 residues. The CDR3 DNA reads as TGTGCCAGCAGTTACTCGTCTAGCCCTAGCACAGATACGCAGTATTTT. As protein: CASSYSSSPSTDTQYF.

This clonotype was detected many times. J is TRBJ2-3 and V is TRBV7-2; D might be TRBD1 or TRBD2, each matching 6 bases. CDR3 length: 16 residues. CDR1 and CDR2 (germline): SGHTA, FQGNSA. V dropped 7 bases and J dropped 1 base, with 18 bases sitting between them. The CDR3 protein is CASTFSPGGRTDTQYF. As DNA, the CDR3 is TGTGCCAGCACCTTTTCTCCCGGGGGCCGCACAGATACGCAGTATTTT.

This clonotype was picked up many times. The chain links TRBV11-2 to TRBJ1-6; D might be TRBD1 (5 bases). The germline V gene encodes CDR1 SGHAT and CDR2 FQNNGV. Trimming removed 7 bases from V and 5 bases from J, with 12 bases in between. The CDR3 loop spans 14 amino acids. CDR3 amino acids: CASTRAGNNSPLHF. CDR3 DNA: TGTGCCAGCACAAGAGCAGGGAATAATTCACCCCTCCACTTT. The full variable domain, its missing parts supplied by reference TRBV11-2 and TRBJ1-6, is EAGVAQSPRYKIIEKRQSVAFWCNPISGHATLYWYQQILGQGPKLLIQFQNNGVVDDSQLPKDRFSAERLKGVDSTLKIQPAKLEDSAVYLCASTRAGNNSPLHFGNGTRLTVT.

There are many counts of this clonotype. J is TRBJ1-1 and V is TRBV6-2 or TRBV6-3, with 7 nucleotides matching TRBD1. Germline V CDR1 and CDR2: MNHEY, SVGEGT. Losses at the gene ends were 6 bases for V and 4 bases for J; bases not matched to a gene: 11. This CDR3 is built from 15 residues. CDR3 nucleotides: TGTGCCAGCAGGCCTACCGGGACAGCGAGCACTGAAGCTTTCTTT. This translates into CASRPTGTASTEAFF.

DNA for the CDR3: TGCAGTGCTAGAGATATGCGGGGGGGCAGGGACAATGAGCAGTTCTTC. Amino acid sequence: CSARDMRGGRDNEQFF. The chain recombines TRBV20-1 with TRBJ2-1; 9 nucleotides line up with TRBD2. J was trimmed by 5 bases and V by 0 bases; bases with no gene match: 8. The germline CDR1 and CDR2 sequences are DFQATT and SNEGSKA (reference sequence). The CDR3 is 16 residues long.

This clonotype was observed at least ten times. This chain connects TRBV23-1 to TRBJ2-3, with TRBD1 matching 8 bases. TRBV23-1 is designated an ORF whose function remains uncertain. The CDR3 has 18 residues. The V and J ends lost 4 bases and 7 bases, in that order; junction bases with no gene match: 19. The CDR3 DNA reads TGCGCCAGCAGTCGAGCGACAGGGGAGGTTCTCTTGCGGCATACGCAGTATTTT. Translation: CASSRATGEVLLRHTQYF.

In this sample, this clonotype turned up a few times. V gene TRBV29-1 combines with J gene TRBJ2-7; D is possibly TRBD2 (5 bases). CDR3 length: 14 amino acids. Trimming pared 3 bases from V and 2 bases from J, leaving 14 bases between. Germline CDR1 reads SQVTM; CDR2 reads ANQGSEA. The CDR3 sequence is CSVETDSRPYEQYF. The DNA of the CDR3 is TGCAGCGTTGAGACGGACTCGCGGCCCTACGAGCAGTACTTC.

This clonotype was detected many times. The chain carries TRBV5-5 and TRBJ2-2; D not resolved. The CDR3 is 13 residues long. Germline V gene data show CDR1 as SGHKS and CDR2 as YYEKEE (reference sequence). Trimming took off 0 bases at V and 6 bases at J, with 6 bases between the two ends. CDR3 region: CASSLVLAGELFF. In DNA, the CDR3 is TGTGCCAGCAGCTTGGTGTTAGCCGGGGAGCTGTTTTTT.

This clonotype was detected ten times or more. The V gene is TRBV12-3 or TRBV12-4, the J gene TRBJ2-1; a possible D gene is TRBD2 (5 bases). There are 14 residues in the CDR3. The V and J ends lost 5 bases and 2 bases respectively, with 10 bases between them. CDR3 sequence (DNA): TGTGCCAGCAGTACAACTAGAACCTACAATGAGCAGTTCTTC. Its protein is CASSTTRTYNEQFF.

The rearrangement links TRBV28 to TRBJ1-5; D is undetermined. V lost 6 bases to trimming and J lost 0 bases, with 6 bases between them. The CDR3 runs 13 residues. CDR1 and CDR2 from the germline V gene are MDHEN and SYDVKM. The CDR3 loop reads CASRNLSNQPQHF. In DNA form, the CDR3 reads TGTGCCAGCAGAAACCTTAGCAATCAGCCCCAGCATTTT.

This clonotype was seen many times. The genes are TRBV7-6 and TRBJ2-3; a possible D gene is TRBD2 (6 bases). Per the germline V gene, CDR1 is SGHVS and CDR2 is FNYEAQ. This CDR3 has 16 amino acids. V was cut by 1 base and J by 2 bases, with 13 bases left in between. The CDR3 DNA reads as TGTGCCAGCAGCTTAGGGGCAGGAGGGCACACAGATACGCAGTATTTT. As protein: CASSLGAGGHTDTQYF.

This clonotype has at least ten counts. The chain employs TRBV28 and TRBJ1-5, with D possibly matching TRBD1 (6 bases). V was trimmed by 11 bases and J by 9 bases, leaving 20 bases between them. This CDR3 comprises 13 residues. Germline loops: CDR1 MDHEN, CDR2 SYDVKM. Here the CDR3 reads CALGDRPVRPQHF. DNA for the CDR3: TGTGCCCTAGGAGACAGGCCCGTAAGGCCCCAGCATTTT. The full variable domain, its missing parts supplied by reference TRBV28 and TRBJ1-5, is DVKVTQSSRYLVKRTGEKVFLECVQDMDHENMFWYRQDPGLGLRLIYFSYDVKMKEKGDIPEGYSVSREKKERFSLILESASTNQTSMYLCALGDRPVRPQHFGDGTRLSIL.

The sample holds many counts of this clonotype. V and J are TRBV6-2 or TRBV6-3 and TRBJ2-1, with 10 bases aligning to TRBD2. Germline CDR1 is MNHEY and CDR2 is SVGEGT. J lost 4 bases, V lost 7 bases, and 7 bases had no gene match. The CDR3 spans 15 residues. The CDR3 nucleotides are TGTGCCAGCACTAAACTAGCGGGGAGTTACAATGAGCAGTTCTTC. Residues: CASTKLAGSYNEQFF.

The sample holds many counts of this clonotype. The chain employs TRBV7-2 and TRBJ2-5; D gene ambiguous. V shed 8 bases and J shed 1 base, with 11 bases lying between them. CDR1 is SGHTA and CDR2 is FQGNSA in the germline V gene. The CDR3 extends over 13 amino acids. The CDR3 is CASGLGFQETQYF. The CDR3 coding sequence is TGTGCCAGCGGGTTAGGCTTCCAAGAGACCCAGTACTTC.

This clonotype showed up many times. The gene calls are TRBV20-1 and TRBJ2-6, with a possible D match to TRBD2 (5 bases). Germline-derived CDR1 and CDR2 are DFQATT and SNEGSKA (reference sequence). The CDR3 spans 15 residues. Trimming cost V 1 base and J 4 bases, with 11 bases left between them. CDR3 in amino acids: CSARVRGYGANVLTF. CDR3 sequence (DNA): TGCAGTGCTAGAGTTCGAGGGTACGGGGCCAACGTCCTGACTTTC.

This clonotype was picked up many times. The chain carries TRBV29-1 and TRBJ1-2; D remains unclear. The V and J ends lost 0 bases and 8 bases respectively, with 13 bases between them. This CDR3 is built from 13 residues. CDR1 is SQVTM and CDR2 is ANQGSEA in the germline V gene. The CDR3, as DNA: TGCAGCGTTGAAGATGAGGGTATGGGAGGCTACACCTTC. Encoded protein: CSVEDEGMGGYTF.

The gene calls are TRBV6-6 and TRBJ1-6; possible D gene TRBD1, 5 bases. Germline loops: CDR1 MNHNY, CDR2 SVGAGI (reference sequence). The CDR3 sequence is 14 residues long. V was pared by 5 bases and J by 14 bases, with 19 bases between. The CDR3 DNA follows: TGTGCCAGCAGTCTCACAGGAGGGGCTGGGGCCCTCCACTTT. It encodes CASSLTGGAGALHF.

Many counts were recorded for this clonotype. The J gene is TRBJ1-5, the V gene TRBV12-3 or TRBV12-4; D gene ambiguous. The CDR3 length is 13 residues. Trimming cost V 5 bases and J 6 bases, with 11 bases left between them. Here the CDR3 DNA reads TGTGCCAGCAGTCGGGGAGCGCTTCAGCCCCAGCATTTT. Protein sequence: CASSRGALQPQHF.

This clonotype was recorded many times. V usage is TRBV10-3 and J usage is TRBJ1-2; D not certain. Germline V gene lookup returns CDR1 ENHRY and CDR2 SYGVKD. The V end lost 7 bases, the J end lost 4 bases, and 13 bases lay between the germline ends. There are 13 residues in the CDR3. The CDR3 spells CAITETGIYGYTF. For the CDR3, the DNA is TGTGCCATCACCGAGACGGGGATCTATGGCTACACCTTC.

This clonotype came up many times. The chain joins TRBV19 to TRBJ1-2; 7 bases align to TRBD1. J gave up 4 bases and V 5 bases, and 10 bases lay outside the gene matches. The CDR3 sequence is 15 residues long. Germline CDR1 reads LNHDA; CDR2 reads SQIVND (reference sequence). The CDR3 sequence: CASSPPRDSAYGYTF. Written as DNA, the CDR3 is TGTGCCAGTAGTCCACCCCGGGACAGCGCCTATGGCTACACCTTC.

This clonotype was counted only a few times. CDR3 protein: CASSVTVAYEQYF. Written as DNA, the CDR3 is TGTGCCAGCAGTGTGACGGTTGCCTACGAGCAGTACTTC. The chain employs TRBV28 and TRBJ2-7, with D uncertain. The V end was cut by 5 bases, the J end by 2 bases, with 10 bases between. Looked up from germline, CDR1 is MDHEN and CDR2 is SYDVKM. This CDR3 contains 13 residues. Full variable domain (remainder filled in from reference TRBV28 and TRBJ2-7): DVKVTQSSRYLVKRTGEKVFLECVQDMDHENMFWYRQDPGLGLRLIYFSYDVKMKEKGDIPEGYSVSREKKERFSLILESASTNQTSMYLCASSVTVAYEQYFGPGTRLTVT.

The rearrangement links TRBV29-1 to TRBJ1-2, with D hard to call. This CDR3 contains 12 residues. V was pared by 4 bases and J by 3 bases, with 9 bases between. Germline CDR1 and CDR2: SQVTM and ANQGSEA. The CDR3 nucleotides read TGCAGCGTTGTAAACAGTGACTATGGCTACACCTTC. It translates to CSVVNSDYGYTF.

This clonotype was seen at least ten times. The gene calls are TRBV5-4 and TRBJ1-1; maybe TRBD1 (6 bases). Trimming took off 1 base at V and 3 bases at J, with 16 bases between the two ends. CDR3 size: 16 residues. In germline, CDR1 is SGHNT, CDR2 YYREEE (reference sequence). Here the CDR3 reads CASSLQNRVGDTEAFF. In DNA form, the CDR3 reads TGTGCCAGCAGCTTGCAGAACAGGGTGGGGGACACTGAAGCTTTCTTT.